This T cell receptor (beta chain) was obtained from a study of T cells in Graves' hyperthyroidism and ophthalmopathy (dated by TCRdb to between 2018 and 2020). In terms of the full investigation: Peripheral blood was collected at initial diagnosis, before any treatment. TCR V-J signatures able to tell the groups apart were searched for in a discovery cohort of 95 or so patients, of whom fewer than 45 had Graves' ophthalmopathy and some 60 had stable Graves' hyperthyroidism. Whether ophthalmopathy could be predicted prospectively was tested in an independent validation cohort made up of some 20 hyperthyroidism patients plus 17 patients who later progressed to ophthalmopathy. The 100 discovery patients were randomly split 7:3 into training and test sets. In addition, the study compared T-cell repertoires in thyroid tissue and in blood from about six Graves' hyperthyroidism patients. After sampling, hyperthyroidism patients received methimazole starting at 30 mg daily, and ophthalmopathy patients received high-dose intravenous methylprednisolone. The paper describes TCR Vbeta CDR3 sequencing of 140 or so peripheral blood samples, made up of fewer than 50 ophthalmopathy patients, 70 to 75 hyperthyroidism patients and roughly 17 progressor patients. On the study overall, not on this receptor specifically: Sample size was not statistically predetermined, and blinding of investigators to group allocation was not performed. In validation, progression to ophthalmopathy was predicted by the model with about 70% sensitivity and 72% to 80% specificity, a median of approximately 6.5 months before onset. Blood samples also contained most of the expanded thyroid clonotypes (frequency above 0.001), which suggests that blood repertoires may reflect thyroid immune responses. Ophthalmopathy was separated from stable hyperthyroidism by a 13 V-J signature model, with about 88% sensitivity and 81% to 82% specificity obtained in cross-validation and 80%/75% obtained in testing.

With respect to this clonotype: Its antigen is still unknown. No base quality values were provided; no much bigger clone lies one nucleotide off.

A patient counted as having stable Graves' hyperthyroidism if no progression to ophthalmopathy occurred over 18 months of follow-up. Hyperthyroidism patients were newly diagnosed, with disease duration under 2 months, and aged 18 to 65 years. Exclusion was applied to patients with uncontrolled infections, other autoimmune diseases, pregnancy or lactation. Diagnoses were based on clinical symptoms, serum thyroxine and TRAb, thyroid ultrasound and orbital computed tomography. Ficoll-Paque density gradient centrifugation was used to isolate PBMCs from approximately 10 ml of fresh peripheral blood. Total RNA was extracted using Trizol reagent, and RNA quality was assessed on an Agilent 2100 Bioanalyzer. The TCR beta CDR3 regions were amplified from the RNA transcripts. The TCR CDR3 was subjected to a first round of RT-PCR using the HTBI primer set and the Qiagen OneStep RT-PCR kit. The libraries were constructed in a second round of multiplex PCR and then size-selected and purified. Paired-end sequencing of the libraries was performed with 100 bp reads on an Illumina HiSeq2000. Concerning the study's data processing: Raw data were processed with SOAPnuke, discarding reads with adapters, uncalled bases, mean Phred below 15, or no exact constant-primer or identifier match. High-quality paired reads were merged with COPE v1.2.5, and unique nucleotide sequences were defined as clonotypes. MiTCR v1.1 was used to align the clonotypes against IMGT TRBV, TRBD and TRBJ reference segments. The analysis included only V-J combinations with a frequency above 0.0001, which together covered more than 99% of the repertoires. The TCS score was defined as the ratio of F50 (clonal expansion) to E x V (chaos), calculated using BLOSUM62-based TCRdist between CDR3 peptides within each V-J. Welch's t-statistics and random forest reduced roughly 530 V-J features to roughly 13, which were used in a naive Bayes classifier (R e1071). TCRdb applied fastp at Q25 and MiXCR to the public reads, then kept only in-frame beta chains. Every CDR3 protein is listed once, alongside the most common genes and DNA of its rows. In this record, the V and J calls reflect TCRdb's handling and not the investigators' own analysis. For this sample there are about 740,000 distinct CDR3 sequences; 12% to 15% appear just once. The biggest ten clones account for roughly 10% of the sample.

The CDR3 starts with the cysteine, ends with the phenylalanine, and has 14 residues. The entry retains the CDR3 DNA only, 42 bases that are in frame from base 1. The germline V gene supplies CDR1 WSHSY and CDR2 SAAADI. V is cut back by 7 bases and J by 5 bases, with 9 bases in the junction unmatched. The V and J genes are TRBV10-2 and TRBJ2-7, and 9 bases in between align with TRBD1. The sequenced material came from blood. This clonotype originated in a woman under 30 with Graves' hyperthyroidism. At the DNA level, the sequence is TGCGCCAGCACCAGGACAGGGGAAAGGAACGAGCAGTACTTC. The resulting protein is CASTRTGERNEQYF.